One and the same sample provided the 3 T cell receptor beta chains below, sequenced in a study of blood T cell repertoires in COVID-19. Sequenced by immunoSEQ multiplex PCR; TCRdb stores in-frame clones only, minus some. The table records under 200,000 clones, about four fifths of them present only once. Sample: PBMCs or T cells enriched from blood (not recorded which). The receptors derive from a woman aged 25 to 39 who had been exposed to COVID-19.

The rearrangement joins TRBV30 to TRBJ1-2, with D possibly being TRBD1 (5 bases). Germline V CDR1 and CDR2: GTSNPN, SVGIG (reference sequence). The V end was cut by 3 bases, the J end by 1 base, with 15 bases between. The CDR3 is 15 amino acids. The CDR3 DNA reads TGTGCCTGGAGGATCGGGGGACGGCATAACTATGGCTACACCTTC. This codes for CAWRIGGRHNYGYTF.

CDR3 protein: CASSVGASYTGELFF. DNA for the CDR3: TGTGCCAGTAGTGTTGGGGCCTCCTACACCGGGGAGCTGTTTTTT. The chain links TRBV19 to TRBJ2-2; a weak D match, TRBD1 (5 bases). CDR3 size: 15 residues. The V and J ends lost 5 bases and 3 bases respectively, with 13 bases between them. The germline V gene encodes CDR1 LNHDA and CDR2 SQIVND (reference sequence).

The chain joins TRBV12-3 or TRBV12-4 to TRBJ2-7; D is perhaps TRBD1 (5 bases). This CDR3 comprises 12 residues. V shed 6 bases and J shed 7 bases, with 13 bases lying between them. The CDR3 coding sequence is TGTGCCAGCAGCTCGGTGGGGCGGGAGCAGTACTTC. It yields the protein CASSSVGREQYF.